Reported below is one T cell receptor (beta chain). The antigen is unknown. The data are from a study of Ad26.COV2.S vaccination and SARS-CoV-2 variants. Study summary: Intramuscularly, Ad26.COV2.S was given either once or twice, 56 days apart. Points from the study as a whole: Considerable breadth of spike-specific CD8+ and CD4+ T cell responses has reportedly been documented following vaccination.

This table comes from immunoSEQ multiplex PCR, and its TCRdb copy is limited to in-frame clones, with some not included. The table has 350,000 to 400,000 clones, about nine tenths seen once. The CDR3 is 18 residues long. Trimming removed 4 bases from V and 5 bases from J; junction bases left unmatched: 15. Per germline, CDR1 SEHNR and CDR2 FQNEAQ (reference sequence). As to treatment: about 20 received Ad26.COV2.S at low or high dose, single or two shots; roughly five received placebo; per-sample allocation not given. Sampling occurred on day 63 after the first vaccine or placebo injection. Sample: peripheral blood, taken in a trial of Ad26.COV2.S vaccine versus placebo. The gene calls are TRBV7-9 and TRBJ2-3; 10 bases fit TRBD1. The receptor was derived from a person aged 18-65 years who received the Ad26.COV2.S COVID-19 vaccine or a placebo. The CDR3, as DNA: TGTGCCAGCAGCTCTTACGGCGACAGGGGGCCTGAACGAGATACGCAGTATTTT. Translation gives CASSSYGDRGPERDTQYF.